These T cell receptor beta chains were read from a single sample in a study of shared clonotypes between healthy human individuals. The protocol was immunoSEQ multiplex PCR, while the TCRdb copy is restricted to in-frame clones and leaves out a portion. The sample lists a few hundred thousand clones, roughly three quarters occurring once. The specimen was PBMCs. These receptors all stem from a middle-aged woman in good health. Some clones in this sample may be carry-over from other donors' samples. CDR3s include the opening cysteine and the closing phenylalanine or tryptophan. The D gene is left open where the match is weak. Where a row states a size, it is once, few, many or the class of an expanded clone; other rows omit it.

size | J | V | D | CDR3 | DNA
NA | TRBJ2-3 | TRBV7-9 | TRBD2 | CASSAVTSGTSTDTQYF | TGTGCCAGCAGCGCCGTGACTAGCGGGACGAGCACAGATACGCAGTATTTT
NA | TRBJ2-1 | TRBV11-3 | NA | CASSFGVGSYNEQFF | TGTGCCAGCAGCTTTGGGGTGGGGTCCTACAATGAGCAGTTCTTC
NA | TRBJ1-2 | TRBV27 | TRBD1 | CASSSRYTGVRTF | TGTGCCAGCAGTTCCAGATACACAGGGGTAAGGACCTTC
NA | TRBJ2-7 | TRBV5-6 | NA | CASSQLARVYEQYF | TGTGCCAGCAGCCAACTAGCTAGGGTCTACGAGCAGTACTTC
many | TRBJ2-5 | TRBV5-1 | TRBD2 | CASSFSTSGNQETQYF | TGCGCCAGCAGCTTTAGTACTAGCGGGAACCAAGAGACCCAGTACTTC
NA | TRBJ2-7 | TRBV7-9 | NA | CASGLTFYEQYF | TGTGCCAGCGGCTTGACGTTTTACGAGCAGTACTTC
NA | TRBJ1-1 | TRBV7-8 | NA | CASSRDSGAGTEAFF | TGTGCCAGCAGCCGAGACTCAGGGGCGGGCACTGAAGCTTTCTTT
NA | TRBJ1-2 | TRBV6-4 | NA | CASSDSQGHYGYTF | TGTGCCAGCAGTGACTCCCAGGGCCACTATGGCTACACCTTC
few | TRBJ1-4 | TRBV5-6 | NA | CASSLGTENEKLFF | TGTGCCAGCAGCTTGGGGACAGAGAATGAAAAACTGTTTTTT
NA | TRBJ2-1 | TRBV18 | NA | CASSPPGNEQFF | TGTGCCAGCTCACCACCCGGCAATGAGCAGTTCTTC
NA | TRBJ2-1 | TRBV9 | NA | CASSFDLGSYNEQFF | TGTGCCAGCTCCTTCGACCTGGGATCCTACAATGAGCAGTTCTTC
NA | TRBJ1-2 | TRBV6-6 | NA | CASRNDPSHGYTF | TGTGCCAGCAGAAACGACCCCAGCCATGGCTACACCTTC
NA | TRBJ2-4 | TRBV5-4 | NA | CASSISIGKNIQYF | TGTGCCAGCAGCATTAGCATAGGCAAAAACATTCAGTACTTC
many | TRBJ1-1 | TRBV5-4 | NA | CASSFAQGTEAFF | TGTGCCAGCAGCTTCGCACAGGGCACTGAAGCTTTCTTT
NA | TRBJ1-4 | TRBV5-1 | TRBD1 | CASSSGTGNEKLFF | TGCGCCAGCAGTTCCGGGACAGGGAATGAAAAACTGTTTTTT
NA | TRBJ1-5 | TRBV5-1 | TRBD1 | CASSTGTGGYQPQHF | TGCGCCAGCAGCACCGGGACAGGGGGCTATCAGCCCCAGCATTTT
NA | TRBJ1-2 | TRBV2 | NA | CASSESGRQNYGYTF | TGTGCCAGCAGTGAATCGGGACGGCAGAACTATGGCTACACCTTC
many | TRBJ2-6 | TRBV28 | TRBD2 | CASRLAGGTGANVLTF | TGTGCCAGCAGGCTAGCGGGAGGGACTGGGGCCAACGTCCTGACTTTC
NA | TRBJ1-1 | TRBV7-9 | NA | CASRVKGTEAFF | TGTGCCAGCAGGGTTAAGGGCACTGAAGCTTTCTTT
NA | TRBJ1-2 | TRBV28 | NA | CASSLRPGDGYTF | TGTGCCAGCAGTCTGAGGCCGGGGGATGGCTACACCTTC
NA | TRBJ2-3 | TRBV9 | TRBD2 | CASSASGGTDTQYF | TGTGCCAGCAGCGCTAGCGGGGGGACAGATACGCAGTATTTT
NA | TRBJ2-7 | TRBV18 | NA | CASSPRAGYEQYF | TGTGCCAGCTCACCACGGGCAGGATATGAGCAGTACTTC
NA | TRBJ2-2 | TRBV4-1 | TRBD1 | CASRTGGGGVRHTGELFF | TGCGCCAGCAGAACAGGGGGCGGAGGGGTCCGGCACACCGGGGAGCTGTTTTTT
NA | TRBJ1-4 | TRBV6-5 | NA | CASSYRATWELFF | TGTGCCAGCAGTTACCGCGCGACATGGGAACTGTTTTTT
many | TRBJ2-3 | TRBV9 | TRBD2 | CASSVAATSGSGTQYF | TGTGCCAGCAGCGTAGCAGCGACTAGCGGGAGCGGTACGCAGTATTTT
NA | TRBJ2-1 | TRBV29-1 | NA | CSVLTGPTYNEQFF | TGCAGCGTTCTAACCGGGCCTACCTACAATGAGCAGTTCTTC
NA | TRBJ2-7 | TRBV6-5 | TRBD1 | CASRPHGTGSYEQYF | TGTGCCAGCAGGCCCCACGGGACAGGTAGCTACGAGCAGTACTTC
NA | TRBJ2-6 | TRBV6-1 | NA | CASSMDSSGANVLTF | TGTGCCAGCAGTATGGACAGCTCTGGGGCCAACGTCCTGACTTTC
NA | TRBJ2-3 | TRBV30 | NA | CAWSVLSTDTQYF | TGTGCCTGGAGTGTACTTAGTACAGACACGCAGTATTTT
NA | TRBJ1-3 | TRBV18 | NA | CASSPPARGSGNTIYF | TGTGCCAGCTCACCACCGGCCAGGGGCTCTGGAAACACCATATATTTT
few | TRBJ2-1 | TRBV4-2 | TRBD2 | CASSQGGRADEQFF | TGTGCCAGCAGCCAAGGGGGGAGGGCTGATGAGCAGTTCTTC
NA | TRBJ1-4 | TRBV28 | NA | CASSFLSGELFF | TGTGCCAGCAGTTTTTTGTCGGGGGAACTGTTTTTT
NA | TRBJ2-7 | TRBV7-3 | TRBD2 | CASSVGGNREQYF | TGTGCCAGCAGCGTCGGGGGGAACCGCGAGCAGTACTTC
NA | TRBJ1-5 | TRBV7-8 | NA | CASGRDNQPQHF | TGTGCCAGTGGCAGGGACAATCAGCCCCAGCATTTT
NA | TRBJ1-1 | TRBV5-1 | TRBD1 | CASSYSTGGTEAFF | TGCGCCAGCAGCTACTCCACAGGGGGCACTGAAGCTTTCTTT
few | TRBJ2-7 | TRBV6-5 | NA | CASSRGHRYEQYF | TGTGCCAGCAGTCGAGGACACCGCTACGAGCAGTACTTC
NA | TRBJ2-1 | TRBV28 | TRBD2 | CASRKTRTSGRAEQFF | TGTGCCAGCAGAAAAACCCGGACTAGCGGGAGGGCCGAGCAGTTCTTC
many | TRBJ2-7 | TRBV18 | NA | CASSLQGSAGSYEQYF | TGTGCCAGCTCATTACAGGGTTCTGCTGGGTCCTACGAGCAGTACTTC
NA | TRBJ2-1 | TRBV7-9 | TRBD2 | CASSSGTIYNEQFF | TGTGCCAGCAGCTCCGGGACTATCTACAATGAGCAGTTCTTC
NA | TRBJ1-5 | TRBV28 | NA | CASSPVASNQPQHF | TGTGCCAGCAGCCCCGTAGCCAGCAATCAGCCCCAGCATTTT
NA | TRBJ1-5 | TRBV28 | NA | CASSTEPSNQPQHF | TGTGCCAGCTCTACAGAACCCTCCAATCAGCCCCAGCATTTT
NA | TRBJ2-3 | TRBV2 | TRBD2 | CASSGTSADTQYF | TGTGCCAGCAGTGGGACTAGCGCAGATACGCAGTATTTT
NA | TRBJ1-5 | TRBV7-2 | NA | CASSLAGVVNQPQHF | TGTGCCAGCAGCTTAGCAGGAGTAGTCAATCAGCCCCAGCATTTT
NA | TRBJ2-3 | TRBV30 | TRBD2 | CAWRALAATDTQYF | TGTGCCTGGAGAGCGCTAGCGGCCACAGATACGCAGTATTTT
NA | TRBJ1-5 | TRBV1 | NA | CTSSQAKASSNQPQHF | TGCACCAGCAGCCAAGCGAAGGCCAGTAGCAATCAGCCCCAGCATTTT
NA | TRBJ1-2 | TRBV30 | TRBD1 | CARLKSTGGGYTF | TGTGCCCGATTAAAATCGACAGGGGGTGGCTACACCTTC
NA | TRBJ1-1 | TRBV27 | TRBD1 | CATAEKGALTEAFF | TGTGCCACCGCCGAGAAGGGGGCTTTAACTGAAGCTTTCTTT
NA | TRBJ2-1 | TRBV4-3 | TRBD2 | CASSPSWLAGSGEQFF | TGCGCCAGCAGCCCTTCTTGGCTAGCGGGAAGTGGGGAGCAGTTCTTC
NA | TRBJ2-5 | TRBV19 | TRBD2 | CASSMLAGAAGTQYF | TGTGCCAGTAGTATGCTAGCGGGAGCTGCAGGGACCCAGTACTTC
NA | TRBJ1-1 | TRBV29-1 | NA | CSAPPDTRTEAFF | TGCAGCGCCCCTCCCGACACAAGGACTGAAGCTTTCTTT
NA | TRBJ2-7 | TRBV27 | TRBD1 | CASSLGQGPYEQYF | TGTGCCAGCAGCCTCGGACAGGGGCCCTACGAGCAGTACTTC